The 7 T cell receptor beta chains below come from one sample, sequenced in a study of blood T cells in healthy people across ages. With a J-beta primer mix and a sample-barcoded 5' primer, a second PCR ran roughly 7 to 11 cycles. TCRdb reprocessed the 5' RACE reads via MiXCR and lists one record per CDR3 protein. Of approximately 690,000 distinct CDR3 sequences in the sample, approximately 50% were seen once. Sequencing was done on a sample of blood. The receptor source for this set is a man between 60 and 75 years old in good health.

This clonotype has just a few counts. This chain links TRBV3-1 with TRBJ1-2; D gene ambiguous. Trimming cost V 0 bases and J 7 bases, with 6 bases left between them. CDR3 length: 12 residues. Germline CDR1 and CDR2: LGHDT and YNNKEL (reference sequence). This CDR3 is CASSQESRGYTF. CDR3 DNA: TGTGCCAGCAGCCAAGAGTCCCGTGGCTACACCTTC.

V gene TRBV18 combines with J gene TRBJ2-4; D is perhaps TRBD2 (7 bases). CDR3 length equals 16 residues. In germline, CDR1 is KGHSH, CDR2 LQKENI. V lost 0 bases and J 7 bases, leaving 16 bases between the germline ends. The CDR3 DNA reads TGTGCCAGCTCACCACCCGGACAGCGGGAACTTAACATTCAGTACTTC. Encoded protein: CASSPPGQRELNIQYF.

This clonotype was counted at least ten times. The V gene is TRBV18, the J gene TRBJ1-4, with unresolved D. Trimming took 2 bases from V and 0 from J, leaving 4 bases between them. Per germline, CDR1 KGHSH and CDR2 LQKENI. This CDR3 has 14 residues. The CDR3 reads CASSPGATNEKLFF. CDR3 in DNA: TGTGCCAGCTCACCAGGAGCAACTAATGAAAAACTGTTTTTT.

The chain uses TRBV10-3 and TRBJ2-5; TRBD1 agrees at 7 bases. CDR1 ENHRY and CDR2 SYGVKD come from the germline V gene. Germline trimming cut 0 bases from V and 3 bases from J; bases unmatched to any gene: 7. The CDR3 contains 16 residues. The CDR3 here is CAISESIRTGEETQYF. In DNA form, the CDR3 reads TGTGCCATCAGTGAGTCGATCCGAACAGGGGAAGAGACCCAGTACTTC.

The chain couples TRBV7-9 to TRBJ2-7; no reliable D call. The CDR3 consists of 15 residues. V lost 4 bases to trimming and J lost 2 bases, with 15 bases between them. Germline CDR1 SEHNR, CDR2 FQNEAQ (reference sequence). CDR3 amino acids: CASSSRALPTYEQYF. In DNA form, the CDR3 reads TGTGCCAGCAGCTCAAGGGCTCTACCGACCTACGAGCAGTACTTC.

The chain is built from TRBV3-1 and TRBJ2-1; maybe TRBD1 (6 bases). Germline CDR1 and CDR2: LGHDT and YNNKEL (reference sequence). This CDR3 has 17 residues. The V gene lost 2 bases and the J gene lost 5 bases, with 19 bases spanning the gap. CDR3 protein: CASSQSPQGPSHNEQFF. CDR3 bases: TGTGCCAGCAGCCAATCACCTCAGGGGCCCTCGCACAATGAGCAGTTCTTC.

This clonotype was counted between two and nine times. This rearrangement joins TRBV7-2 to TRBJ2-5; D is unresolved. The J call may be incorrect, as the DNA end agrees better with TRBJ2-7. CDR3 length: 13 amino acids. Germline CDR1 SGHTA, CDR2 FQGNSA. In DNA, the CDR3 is TGTGCCAGCAGCTTAGTTGTTAGCTACGAGCAGTACTTC. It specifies CASSLVVSYEQYF.